Shown below are 27 T cell receptor beta chains from a single sample sequenced in a study of neurological immune-mediated disorders. As for time point: longitudinal time-point 1 (baseline). TCRdb passed the 5' RACE reads through MiXCR, listing each CDR3 protein once. The sample holds tens of thousands of distinct CDR3 sequences; about 9.1% are singletons and the top ten take about 1.6%. The sequenced material came from PBMCs. The receptors originated from a woman in her thirties or forties in good health.

This clonotype was counted at least ten times. The rearrangement uses TRBV5-6 and TRBJ1-6, with TRBD1 matching 7 bases. Germline CDR1 SGHDT, CDR2 YYEEEE. This CDR3 is 14 amino acids long. Trimming removed 4 bases from V and 7 bases from J; junction bases left unmatched: 5. CDR3 residues: CASSLGTANSPLHF. CDR3 sequence (DNA): TGTGCCAGCAGCCTTGGGACAGCAAATTCACCCCTCCACTTT.

This clonotype was picked up many times. The gene calls are TRBV7-2 and TRBJ1-2, with D possibly matching TRBD1 (5 bases). The CDR3 is made up of 13 amino acids. CDR1 is SGHTA, CDR2 FQGNSA, per germline. V was shortened by 1 base and J by 6 bases, with 9 bases between the two germline ends. The CDR3 DNA is TGTGCCAGCAGCTTAGGCCCAGGGAATGGCTACACCTTC. It is translated as CASSLGPGNGYTF.

In this sample, this clonotype turned up many times. The V call is TRBV10-3, the J call TRBJ1-2; TRBD1 matches at 8 bases. The CDR3 length is 12 residues. Germline trimming cut 7 bases from V and 3 bases from J; bases unmatched to any gene: 1. Germline V gene data show CDR1 as ENHRY and CDR2 as SYGVKD. CDR3 bases: TGTGCCATCAAGGACAGGGACTATGGCTACACCTTC. This sequence encodes CAIKDRDYGYTF.

This clonotype was seen ten or more times. The gene calls are TRBV24-1 and TRBJ1-1, with 7 bases fitting TRBD1. CDR3 length: 14 residues. Germline assignment: CDR1 KGHDR and CDR2 SFDVKD. J gave up 10 bases and V 3 bases, and 10 bases lay outside the gene matches. Written as DNA, the CDR3 is TGTGCCACCAGTGATCCTACCGACAGGGAGGTAGCTTTCTTT. As protein: CATSDPTDREVAFF.

This clonotype was picked up many times. The rearrangement uses TRBV5-5 and TRBJ1-5; D not certain. V lost 3 bases to trimming and J lost 3 bases, with 16 bases between them. Germline V gene sequence: CDR1 SGHKS, CDR2 YYEKEE (reference sequence). The CDR3 runs 16 residues. CDR3 sequence reads: CASSSFPELLNQPQHF. The CDR3 nucleotides are TGTGCCAGCAGCTCCTTTCCAGAGCTTCTCAATCAGCCCCAGCATTTT.

This clonotype was detected many times. The rearrangement links TRBV7-2 to TRBJ2-7; 13 bases map to TRBD2. The V segment lost 5 bases and the J segment 0 bases; nucleotides outside the gene matches: 1. The V gene's germline CDR1 is SGHTA and CDR2 FQGNSA. CDR3 length: 15 amino acids. The CDR3 coding sequence is TGTGCCAGCAGCCGGACTAGCGGGAGCTCCTACGAGCAGTACTTC. This translates into CASSRTSGSSYEQYF.

This clonotype was seen many times. Mismatch with germline at one junction end may stem from a read error. V usage is TRBV9 and J usage is TRBJ1-2, with D hard to call. The CDR3 consists of 14 residues. The germline V gene has CDR1 SGDLS and CDR2 YYNGEE. The CDR3 sequence is CASSPETAKYGYTF. CDR3 DNA: TGTGCCAGCAGCCCAGAAACAGCTAAGTATGGCTACACCTTC.

CDR3 bases: TGTGCCAGCAGTTACGGGACGATTGGAAACACCATATATTTT. Translation gives CASSYGTIGNTIYF. J is TRBJ1-3 and V is TRBV6-5, with D tentatively TRBD1 (5 bases). CDR3 length: 14 amino acids. V was pared by 2 bases and J by 3 bases, with 8 bases between. Germline V gene sequence: CDR1 MNHEY, CDR2 SVGAGI.

This clonotype has ten or more counts. The chain joins TRBV6-2 or TRBV6-3 to TRBJ2-7; TRBD2 agrees at 13 bases. This CDR3 is built from 16 residues. Germline-derived CDR1 and CDR2 are MNHEY and SVGEGT. After removal of 6 bases from V and 4 bases from J, the junction contained 9 bases not matched to a gene. The CDR3 coding sequence is TGTGCCAGCAGCCGGACCTCGACTAGCGGGAGGTACGAGCAGTACTTC. It is translated as CASSRTSTSGRYEQYF.

This clonotype has a count of ten or more. The CDR3 loop is CASSQFEMYEQYF. The CDR3 DNA sequence: TGCGCCAGCAGCCAATTCGAGATGTACGAGCAGTACTTC. The chain carries TRBV4-3 and TRBJ2-7; D gene ambiguous. Germline CDR1 and CDR2: LGHNA and YSLEER. This CDR3 is built from 13 residues. The V end lost 2 bases, the J end lost 4 bases, and 9 bases lay between the germline ends.

This clonotype was picked up many times. The chain uses TRBV5-1 and TRBJ2-3; D may be TRBD2 (5 bases). CDR3 size: 14 residues. Germline CDR1 and CDR2: SGHRS and YFSETQ. The V and J ends lost 0 bases and 4 bases respectively, with 9 bases between them. Here the CDR3 reads CASSLGPGSDTQYF. In DNA form, the CDR3 reads TGCGCCAGCAGCTTGGGCCCGGGATCAGATACGCAGTATTTT. Based on the CDR3 plus reference TRBV5-1 and TRBJ2-3, the full variable domain is KAGVTQTPRYLIKTRGQQVTLSCSPISGHRSVSWYQQTPGQGLQFLFEYFSETQRNKGNFPGRFSGRQFSNSRSEMNVSTLELGDSALYLCASSLGPGSDTQYFGPGTRLTVL.

In this sample, this clonotype is medium-sized. The chain joins TRBV3-1 to TRBJ2-7; a weak D match, TRBD2 (6 bases). The germline V and J ends were trimmed by 4 bases and 3 bases, with 13 bases remaining between them. CDR3 length equals 14 residues. CDR1 LGHDT and CDR2 YNNKEL come from the germline V gene (reference sequence). CDR3 DNA: TGTGCCAGCAGCCGTCGACTAGGGAACTACGAGCAGTACTTC. This sequence encodes CASSRRLGNYEQYF.

In this sample, this clonotype turned up many times. The gene calls are TRBV4-3 and TRBJ2-3; tentatively, D is TRBD1 (6 bases). Germline V gene sequence: CDR1 LGHNA, CDR2 YSLEER. With 0 bases removed from V and 7 bases from J, the gap between germline ends came to 20 bases. CDR3 length: 17 amino acids. CDR3 nucleotide sequence: TGCGCCAGCAGCCAAGATCAAGGGGACACCTCCAGATATACGCAGTATTTT. As protein: CASSQDQGDTSRYTQYF.

This clonotype was found many times. The chain links TRBV5-1 to TRBJ2-7; D is possibly TRBD1 (5 bases). In germline, CDR1 is SGHRS, CDR2 YFSETQ. V lost 4 bases and J 3 bases, leaving 11 bases between the germline ends. The CDR3 contains 13 residues. As DNA, the CDR3 is TGCGCCAGCAGCAGAGACGACAGCTACGAGCAGTACTTC. This codes for CASSRDDSYEQYF.

This clonotype has at least ten counts. The chain has TRBV14 and TRBJ2-3, with D tentatively TRBD1 (6 bases). Trimming removed 1 base at V and 6 bases at J, with 17 bases between. This CDR3 contains 16 residues. Germline V gives CDR1 SGHDN, CDR2 FVKESK. Here the CDR3 DNA reads TGTGCCAGCAGCCAAGTCGGTTCAGGGGAAGGCGATACGCAGTATTTT. Amino acid sequence: CASSQVGSGEGDTQYF.

This clonotype has a count of ten or more. The chain links TRBV7-2 to TRBJ1-5; 9 nucleotides align to TRBD1. This CDR3 has 15 amino acids. The ends lost 6 bases at V and 5 bases at J; junction bases unmatched: 8. Germline V gene lookup returns CDR1 SGHTA and CDR2 FQGNSA. CDR3 DNA sequence: TGTGCCAGCAGGAGCGGACAGGGGAATGATCAGCCCCAGCATTTT. Translating gives CASRSGQGNDQPQHF.

This clonotype came up many times. The chain uses TRBV5-1 and TRBJ1-2, with D perhaps TRBD1 (5 bases). The germline CDR1 and CDR2 sequences are SGHRS and YFSETQ. Trimming removed 0 bases from V and 6 bases from J, with 12 bases in between. The CDR3 loop spans 14 amino acids. CDR3 DNA sequence: TGCGCCAGCAGCTTGGGAGGCAGGGCGGATGGCTACACCTTC. It is translated as CASSLGGRADGYTF.

This clonotype was seen many times. V gene TRBV7-2 combines with J gene TRBJ2-3; D possibly corresponds to TRBD1 (6 bases). Trimming stripped 5 bases from V and 3 bases from J, with 15 bases between. Germline CDR1 SGHTA, CDR2 FQGNSA. The CDR3 is 15 residues long. The CDR3 sequence is CASSPDSLGTDTQYF. CDR3 in DNA: TGTGCCAGCAGCCCGGACAGTTTGGGGACAGATACGCAGTATTTT.

Notes on this clonotype: A much larger clone differs from this one at a single base, so this may be a read error. This chain uses TRBV29-1 with TRBJ1-1; D is perhaps TRBD1 (5 bases). Trimming removed 1 base at V and 6 bases at J, with 12 bases between. Per germline, CDR1 SQVTM and CDR2 ANQGSEA. This CDR3 contains 13 residues. The CDR3 region has the DNA TGCAGCGTTGAAGGGGGCAGCCTCGCTGAAGCTTTCTTT. Residues: CSVEGGSLAEAFF.

The table lists this clonotype with many counts. This sequence joins TRBV20-1 and TRBJ2-7, with 8 positions matching TRBD1. CDR1 and CDR2 (germline): DFQATT, SNEGSKA (reference sequence). Germline trimming cut 1 base from V and 0 bases from J; bases unmatched to any gene: 8. The CDR3 is 16 residues long. CDR3 DNA sequence: TGCAGTGCTAGAGTTATGAGGACAGGGTTCTCCTACGAGCAGTACTTC. It is translated as CSARVMRTGFSYEQYF.

A few counts support this clonotype. V usage is TRBV12-3 or TRBV12-4 and J usage is TRBJ1-3; 7 bases match TRBD1. The CDR3 spans 15 residues. V shed 2 bases and J 0 bases; nucleotides not matched to a gene: 1. The CDR3 nucleotides are TGTGCCAGCAGTTTAAGGGGGCACTCTGGAAACACCATATATTTT. It encodes CASSLRGHSGNTIYF.

This clonotype was observed many times. The CDR3 spells CASSLDTLGETQYF. In DNA, the CDR3 is TGCGCCAGCAGCTTGGACACATTAGGGGAGACCCAGTACTTC. V gene TRBV5-1 combines with J gene TRBJ2-5; D is unclear. This CDR3 spans 14 amino acids. V was shortened by 0 bases and J by 5 bases, with 11 bases between the two germline ends. The germline V gene encodes CDR1 SGHRS and CDR2 YFSETQ.

This clonotype has ten or more counts. The chain combines TRBV7-2 with TRBJ1-2; 9 positions agree with TRBD1. The germline CDR1 and CDR2 sequences are SGHTA and FQGNSA. The length of the CDR3 is 14 residues. The V and J ends lost 5 bases and 5 bases, in that order; junction bases with no gene match: 6. In DNA form, the CDR3 reads TGTGCCAGCAGCCGGGACAGGGATGGGTATGGCTACACCTTC. Its protein is CASSRDRDGYGYTF.

This clonotype was seen at least ten times. This chain joins TRBV15 and TRBJ2-5; TRBD2 matches at 8 bases. The CDR3 contains 14 residues. Germline assignment: CDR1 LNHNV and CDR2 YYDKDF (reference sequence). V shed 4 bases, J shed 5 bases, and the junction held 6 bases outside the gene matches. The CDR3, as DNA: TGTGCCACCAGCACCCGGGGGGGGCCGGAGACCCAGTACTTC. Translation: CATSTRGGPETQYF.

This clonotype was counted at least ten times. The chain uses TRBV6-5 and TRBJ1-1, with 9 bases fitting TRBD1. V shed 2 bases and J 7 bases; nucleotides not matched to a gene: 14. This CDR3 spans 17 amino acids. Looked up from germline, CDR1 is MNHEY and CDR2 is SVGAGI. Here the CDR3 DNA reads TGTGCCAGCAGTTACAGATCGACGGGACAGGGAATAATTGAAGCTTTCTTT. Amino acid sequence: CASSYRSTGQGIIEAFF.

The sample holds many counts of this clonotype. The germline gene is not matched at one end of the junction; a read error may be the cause. V usage is TRBV20-1 and J usage is TRBJ2-5; 11 nucleotides align to TRBD1. CDR3 length: 9 amino acids. Germline V gene data show CDR1 as DFQATT and CDR2 as SNEGSKA (reference sequence). The CDR3, as DNA: TGCAGTGGCCCGGGACAGGGGGACTTC. Translating gives CSGPGQGDF.

This clonotype was seen repeatedly, ten times or more. The chain joins TRBV5-5 to TRBJ2-6; D unclear. Germline CDR1 is SGHKS and CDR2 is YYEKEE (reference sequence). This CDR3 region has 15 residues. V was pared by 0 bases and J by 2 bases, with 6 bases between. Here the CDR3 DNA reads TGTGCCAGCAGCTTGGTCGGCACTGGGGCCAACGTCCTGACTTTC. Protein sequence: CASSLVGTGANVLTF.